These 25 T cell receptor beta chains originate from one sample sequenced in a study of T cells in Graves' hyperthyroidism and ophthalmopathy. Researchers amplified the TCR beta CDR3 regions from RNA transcripts. HTBI primers were employed in a first-round RT-PCR of the TCR CDR3. TCRdb analysed the multiplex PCR reads with MiXCR anew, one entry per CDR3 protein. The sample includes over 450,000 distinct CDR3 sequences, approximately 14% seen only once; the top ten take around 17%. Sequencing was done on a sample of blood. Receptors were obtained from a woman aged 18-29 years with Graves' hyperthyroidism.

The chain links TRBV27 to TRBJ2-1, with TRBD2 matching 7 bases. V lost 4 bases and J lost 2; bases outside the gene matches: 5. This CDR3 has 15 amino acids. The V gene's germline CDR1 is MNHEY and CDR2 SMNVEV (reference sequence). The CDR3 spells CASSSGTTAYNEQFF. CDR3 DNA sequence: TGTGCCAGCAGTTCCGGGACTACGGCCTACAATGAGCAGTTCTTC.

This chain joins TRBV2 and TRBJ2-5, with TRBD1 as a possible D gene (5 bases). CDR1 is SNHLY, CDR2 FYNNEI, per germline. The CDR3 has 16 amino acids. V was cut by 3 bases and J by 4 bases, with 18 bases left in between. DNA of the CDR3: TGTGCCAGCAGTGATGAGGAAAAGGACACCAGAGAGACCCAGTACTTC. Protein: CASSDEEKDTRETQYF.

This chain connects TRBV20-1 to TRBJ2-3, with 10 positions matching TRBD2. V was clipped by 3 bases and J by 1 base; unmatched bases: 4. Looked up from germline, CDR1 is DFQATT and CDR2 is SNEGSKA (reference sequence). CDR3 length equals 15 residues. The CDR3 region has the DNA TGCAGTGCTAGCTCTCTAGCGGGAGGCACAGATACGCAGTATTTT. It is translated as CSASSLAGGTDTQYF.

This clonotype was detected many times. The CDR3 coding sequence is TGTGCCAGCAGTACCTCCCGGACTAGCGGCCAAGAGACCCAGTACTTC. Its translation is CASSTSRTSGQETQYF. The chain has TRBV6-1 and TRBJ2-5, with 10 bases matching TRBD2. The CDR3 is made up of 16 amino acids. The trim removed 5 bases at V and 1 base at J, leaving 7 bases unmatched. The V gene's germline CDR1 is MNHNS and CDR2 SASEGT.

This clonotype was picked up many times. The J gene is TRBJ2-7, the V gene TRBV2, with D hard to call. Trimming took off 8 bases at V and 0 bases at J, with 14 bases between the two ends. This CDR3 has 14 residues. Germline CDR1 reads SNHLY; CDR2 reads FYNNEI. The CDR3 protein is CASFDQLTSYEQYF. CDR3 nucleotide sequence: TGTGCCAGCTTTGATCAACTCACCTCCTACGAGCAGTACTTC.

V usage is TRBV6-1 and J usage is TRBJ2-3, with 10 positions matching TRBD2. The CDR3 is 16 residues long. V lost 6 bases and J lost 2; bases outside the gene matches: 8. The germline gives CDR1 MNHNS, CDR2 SASEGT. CDR3 region: CASRLLLAGSTDTQYF. The CDR3 DNA follows: TGTGCCAGCAGACTACTACTAGCGGGATCCACAGATACGCAGTATTTT.

The chain combines TRBV24-1 with TRBJ2-1; D is undetermined. V was cut by 7 bases and J by 6 bases, with 6 bases left in between. Looked up from germline, CDR1 is KGHDR and CDR2 is SFDVKD. This CDR3 comprises 11 residues. Here the CDR3 reads CATRGSNEQFF. The CDR3 DNA is TGTGCCACCAGAGGCTCCAATGAGCAGTTCTTC.

This clonotype has just a few counts. V usage is TRBV19 and J usage is TRBJ1-1; D gene ambiguous. Trimming removed 10 bases from V and 5 bases from J, with 8 bases in between. This CDR3 comprises 10 residues. Germline V gene lookup returns CDR1 LNHDA and CDR2 SQIVND (reference sequence). The CDR3 nucleotides read TGTGCCACCTACAGTACTGAAGCTTTCTTT. Its protein is CATYSTEAFF. Full variable domain (remainder filled in from reference TRBV19 and TRBJ1-1): DGGITQSPKYLFRKEGQNVTLSCEQNLNHDAMYWYRQDPGQGLRLIYYSQIVNDFQKGDIAEGYSVSREKKESFPLTVTSAQKNPTAFYLCATYSTEAFFGQGTRLTVV.

This clonotype was counted at least ten times. An end of the junction differs from the germline gene, which may be a read error. The chain combines TRBV5-1 with TRBJ1-2; D not certain. The germline V gene has CDR1 SGHRS and CDR2 YFSETQ. This CDR3 has 14 residues. CDR3 in amino acids: CASSLGQSNYGYTF. The CDR3 DNA sequence: TGTGCCAGCAGCTTAGGGCAGTCCAACTATGGCTACACCTTC.

This clonotype was recorded many times. This rearrangement joins TRBV6-1 to TRBJ1-2; 9 bases are a match to TRBD1. Losses at the gene ends were 4 bases for V and 7 bases for J; bases not matched to a gene: 13. The length of the CDR3 is 16 residues. Germline V gene sequence: CDR1 MNHNS, CDR2 SASEGT. The CDR3 region is CASSGSIGTGFGGYTF. CDR3 sequence (DNA): TGTGCCAGCAGTGGATCGATCGGGACAGGGTTTGGTGGCTACACCTTC.

The rearrangement links TRBV19 to TRBJ1-1; D perhaps matches TRBD1 (6 bases). V shed 1 base and J shed 6 bases, with 9 bases lying between them. The CDR3 is 13 residues long. Germline CDR1 reads LNHDA; CDR2 reads SQIVND (reference sequence). CDR3 in DNA: TGTGCCAGTAGTATAGTGGAGGGGGCTGAAGCTTTCTTT. Its translation is CASSIVEGAEAFF.

A few counts support this clonotype. A much larger clone is a single base away; this may be a read error. Likely a read error: the CDR3 ends without its conserved phenylalanine or tryptophan. V gene TRBV27 combines with J gene TRBJ1-2, with 8 positions matching TRBD1. This CDR3 has 15 residues. The V and J ends lost 5 bases and 1 base, in that order; junction bases with no gene match: 6. From germline, CDR1 is MNHEY and CDR2 SMNVEV (reference sequence). CDR3 amino acids: CASSGRDRLNYGYTL. The DNA of the CDR3 is TGTGCCAGCAGTGGAAGGGACAGGCTTAACTATGGCTACACCCTC.

This clonotype was observed at least ten times. This chain joins TRBV5-1 and TRBJ2-3; D is undetermined. The CDR3 extends over 15 amino acids. Germline CDR1 and CDR2: SGHRS and YFSETQ. V was shortened by 7 bases and J by 1 base, with 16 bases between the two germline ends. CDR3 nucleotides: TGCGCCAGCCATGCAACCCCCGAGGGCACAGATACGCAGTATTTT. It encodes CASHATPEGTDTQYF.

This clonotype was observed many times. The V call is TRBV2, the J call TRBJ2-7; possible D gene TRBD1, 6 bases. Germline V gives CDR1 SNHLY, CDR2 FYNNEI. The ends were cut back, 7 bases at V and 0 bases at J, with 13 bases in the middle. This CDR3 region has 14 residues. CDR3 sequence: CASTRGQSSYEQYV. CDR3 coding DNA: TGTGCCAGCACCCGAGGACAGTCCTCCTACGAGCAGTACGTC.

In regard to this clonotype: A much larger clone sits a single nucleotide away, making a read error possible. The J gene is TRBJ1-1, the V gene TRBV9; the D is unclear. The V gene's germline CDR1 is SGDLS and CDR2 YYNGEE. V was shortened by 4 bases and J by 2 bases, with 9 bases between the two germline ends. This CDR3 contains 13 residues. Here the CDR3 reads CASSTGINTEAFF. CDR3 coding DNA: TGTGCCAGCAGCACGGGGATAAACACTGAAGCTTTCTTT.

This clonotype was counted many times. The rearrangement links TRBV2 to TRBJ2-4, with TRBD2 identical over 10 bases. CDR1 and CDR2 (germline): SNHLY, FYNNEI. The CDR3 totals 16 residues. V lost 6 bases and J lost 0; bases outside the gene matches: 5. CDR3 loop: CASRTTSGIAKNIQYF. In DNA form, the CDR3 reads TGTGCCAGCAGGACAACTAGCGGGATAGCCAAAAACATTCAGTACTTC.

This clonotype was counted ten times or more. This chain connects TRBV12-3 or TRBV12-4 to TRBJ2-3; 10 bases match TRBD1. J lost 3 bases, V lost 5 bases, and 8 bases had no gene match. CDR3 length equals 16 residues. CDR3 in amino acids: CASSPRQGAPTDTQYF. DNA for the CDR3: TGTGCCAGCAGTCCGAGACAGGGGGCGCCGACAGATACGCAGTATTTT.

V and J are TRBV12-3 or TRBV12-4 and TRBJ2-7; tentative D call: TRBD2 (5 bases). CDR3 length: 14 residues. Trimming stripped 4 bases from V and 0 bases from J, with 10 bases between. The CDR3 here is CASSYGESSYEQYF. In DNA form, the CDR3 reads TGTGCCAGCAGTTACGGGGAGAGCTCCTACGAGCAGTACTTC.

The gene calls are TRBV12-5 and TRBJ1-3; the D is unclear. From germline, CDR1 is LGHNT and CDR2 FRNRAP. V was cut by 10 bases and J by 2 bases, with 6 bases left in between. The CDR3 loop spans 11 amino acids. The CDR3 region is CANWAGNTIYF. Written as DNA, the CDR3 is TGTGCTAACTGGGCTGGAAACACCATATATTTT.

This clonotype was seen ten or more times. The chain has TRBV28 and TRBJ2-7; 7 bases agree with TRBD1. V shed 5 bases and J 3 bases; nucleotides not matched to a gene: 7. CDR3 size: 14 residues. Germline loops: CDR1 MDHEN, CDR2 SYDVKM. CDR3 bases: TGTGCCAGCAGTCAACAGGGGCCCCACTACGAGCAGTACGTC. It is translated as CASSQQGPHYEQYV.

Written as DNA, the CDR3 is TGTGCCACGGCCCTCCGGCGCCAGGACCCGGATACGCAGTATTTT. This codes for CATALRRQDPDTQYF. The rearrangement links TRBV15 to TRBJ2-3; D unclear. The CDR3 consists of 15 residues. The germline V and J ends were trimmed by 9 bases and 6 bases, with 22 bases remaining between them. Germline lookup yields CDR1 LNHNV and CDR2 YYDKDF (reference sequence).

This clonotype appeared a few times. V gene TRBV19 combines with J gene TRBJ2-1, with D possibly TRBD2 on 6 matching bases. Trimming left V 7 bases short and J 7 bases short, with 26 bases between. CDR1 is LNHDA and CDR2 is SQIVND in the germline V gene (reference sequence). The CDR3 loop spans 17 amino acids. CDR3: CASNDFRDFGLGNEQFF. CDR3 nucleotides: TGTGCCAGTAACGACTTCCGGGACTTTGGGCTAGGGAATGAGCAGTTCTTC.

In this sample, this clonotype turned up many times. The V and J genes are TRBV11-2 and TRBJ2-1, with a possible D match to TRBD1 (6 bases). In germline, CDR1 is SGHAT, CDR2 FQNNGV. Trimming left V 2 bases short and J 2 bases short, with 10 bases between. This CDR3 is 15 amino acids long. The CDR3 sequence: CASSLFRGTYNEQFF. In nucleotides, the CDR3 is TGTGCCAGCAGCTTATTCAGGGGAACCTACAATGAGCAGTTCTTC.

This clonotype has ten or more counts. The V gene is TRBV28, the J gene TRBJ2-1, with 10 bases fitting TRBD1. The CDR3 is 13 residues long. The V segment lost 7 bases and the J segment 8 bases; nucleotides outside the gene matches: 5. Germline V lookup: CDR1 MDHEN, CDR2 SYDVKM. CDR3 nucleotides: TGTGCCAGCACTAAGGACAGGGGGGATGAGCAGTTCTTC. This gives the protein CASTKDRGDEQFF.

The rearrangement links TRBV3-1 to TRBJ2-5, with 10 bases that match TRBD2. J gave up 4 bases and V 3 bases, and 5 bases lay outside the gene matches. The CDR3 loop spans 15 amino acids. Per the germline V gene, CDR1 is LGHDT and CDR2 is YNNKEL (reference sequence). DNA for the CDR3: TGTGCCAGCAGCCACGGGACTAGCGACCTAGAGACCCAGTACTTC. It codes for CASSHGTSDLETQYF.